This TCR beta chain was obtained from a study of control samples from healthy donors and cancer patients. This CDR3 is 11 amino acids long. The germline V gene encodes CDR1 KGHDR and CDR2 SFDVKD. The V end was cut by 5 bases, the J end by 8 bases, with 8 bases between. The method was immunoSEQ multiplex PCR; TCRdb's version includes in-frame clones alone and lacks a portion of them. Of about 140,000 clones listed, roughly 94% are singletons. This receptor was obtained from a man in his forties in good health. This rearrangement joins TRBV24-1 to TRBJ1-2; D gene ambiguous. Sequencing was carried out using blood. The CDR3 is CATSAPSGYTF. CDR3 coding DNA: TGTGCCACCAGTGCCCCCAGCGGCTACACCTTC.